These 22 T cell receptor beta chains share one sample of origin, sequenced in a study of CD8+ T cells in alopecia areata. cDNA serving as the sequencing template came from extracted, reverse transcribed RNA. Clones were read by immunoSEQ multiplex PCR, and TCRdb kept only the in-frame ones, dropping some. The sample consists of about 42,000 clones, about three fifths of them appearing once. The treatment: oral pan-JAK inhibitor, 5-10 mg twice daily. Sequencing was performed on CD8+ T cells sorted from blood, taken at week 4, from a patient treated with tofacitinib. The receptors originated from a human donor with alopecia areata.

The CDR3 sequence is CASSQYRDPGETQYF. CDR3 DNA: TGCGCCAGCAGCCAATACCGGGACCCAGGAGAGACCCAGTACTTC. The rearrangement uses TRBV4-3 and TRBJ2-5; either TRBD1 or TRBD2 may fit D (5 bases each). The CDR3 covers 15 residues. Trimming removed 2 bases from V and 4 bases from J, with 14 bases in between. Germline CDR1 and CDR2: LGHNA and YSLEER.

The chain recombines TRBV29-1 with TRBJ2-2; 7 positions match TRBD2. The CDR3 extends over 13 amino acids. Germline CDR1 and CDR2: SQVTM and ANQGSEA. The V gene end was trimmed by 6 bases and the J gene end by 4 bases; junction bases not matched to a gene: 5. CDR3 in amino acids: CSVAGGSTGELFF. The CDR3 nucleotides are TGCAGCGTGGCCGGGGGGAGCACCGGGGAGCTGTTTTTT.

In DNA form, the CDR3 reads TGTGCCAGCAGTGACTCGGACACCTACGAGCAGTACTTC. Translated: CASSDSDTYEQYF. The rearrangement joins TRBV25-1 to TRBJ2-7, with D perhaps TRBD1 (5 bases). The CDR3 extends over 13 amino acids. Deletions cut 3 bases from V and 2 bases from J, with 8 bases between. Germline lookup yields CDR1 MGHDK and CDR2 SYGVNS.

The chain links TRBV7-7 to TRBJ2-1; 12 bases line up with TRBD2. The CDR3 runs 15 residues. Germline V gene lookup returns CDR1 SSHAT and CDR2 FNYEAQ (reference sequence). V was pared by 5 bases and J by 8 bases, with 7 bases of the junction left unmatched. As DNA, the CDR3 is TGTGCCAGCAGCCGTACTAGCGGGGGGTCCGATGAGCAGTTCTTC. Translated, it gives CASSRTSGGSDEQFF. Looking up the rest from reference TRBV7-7 and TRBJ2-1 gives the full variable domain: GAGVSQSPRYKVTKRGQDVTLRCDPISSHATLYWYQQALGQGPEFLTYFNYEAQPDKSGLPSDRFSAERPEGSISTLTIQRTEQRDSAMYRCASSRTSGGSDEQFFGPGTRLTVL.

This clone was seen more than once but under ten times. Here the CDR3 reads CSGRDRVLYNSPLHF. The CDR3 bases are TGCAGCGGCCGGGACAGGGTCCTCTATAATTCACCCCTCCACTTT. The V call is TRBV29-1, the J call TRBJ1-6; 9 bases are a match to TRBD1. This CDR3 has 15 amino acids. The V gene end was trimmed by 7 bases and the J gene end by 3 bases; junction bases not matched to a gene: 7. Germline V gives CDR1 SQVTM, CDR2 ANQGSEA.

The V call is TRBV27, the J call TRBJ1-5, with D maybe TRBD1 (6 bases). This CDR3 comprises 15 residues. The germline V gene has CDR1 MNHEY and CDR2 SMNVEV (reference sequence). V dropped 2 bases and J dropped 2 bases, with 10 bases sitting between them. The chain's CDR3 is CASSLRGNGNQPQHF. CDR3 DNA: TGTGCCAGCAGTTTAAGGGGGAACGGCAATCAGCCCCAGCATTTT.

The V gene is TRBV29-1, the J gene TRBJ1-1; D uncertain. The CDR3 has 11 residues. The germline V and J ends were trimmed by 6 bases and 2 bases, with 7 bases remaining between them. Germline V gene data show CDR1 as SQVTM and CDR2 as ANQGSEA. The DNA for the CDR3 is TGCAGCGTGGTCGTCAACACTGAAGCTTTCTTT. Translated, it gives CSVVVNTEAFF.

In its sample, this clone was seen a few times. The chain employs TRBV11-2 and TRBJ2-5; D call uncertain. V was shortened by 5 bases and J by 2 bases, with 6 bases between the two germline ends. From germline, CDR1 is SGHAT and CDR2 FQNNGV. The CDR3 runs to 12 residues. CDR3 amino acids: CASSPTQETQYF. The CDR3 nucleotides are TGTGCCAGCAGCCCCACACAAGAGACCCAGTACTTC. Complete variable domain (other parts from reference TRBV11-2 and TRBJ2-5): EAGVAQSPRYKIIEKRQSVAFWCNPISGHATLYWYQQILGQGPKLLIQFQNNGVVDDSQLPKDRFSAERLKGVDSTLKIQPAKLEDSAVYLCASSPTQETQYFGPGTRLLVL.

V gene TRBV7-3 combines with J gene TRBJ1-1; no firm D call. The CDR3 totals 14 residues. CDR1 and CDR2 (germline): SGHTA, FQGTGA. Trimming took 2 bases from V and 4 from J, leaving 11 bases between them. This chain's CDR3 is CASSLGVGGTEAFF. CDR3 bases: TGTGCCAGCAGCTTAGGGGTGGGCGGCACTGAAGCTTTCTTT.

This clone was detected only once. This chain connects TRBV30 to TRBJ1-1; unclear D gene. Trimming left V 1 base short and J 1 base short, with 7 bases between. Germline V CDR1 and CDR2: GTSNPN, SVGIG (reference sequence). The CDR3 has 13 residues. The CDR3 is CAWSGGRNTEAFF. Written as DNA, the CDR3 is TGTGCCTGGAGTGGGGGTAGGAACACTGAAGCTTTCTTT.

This clone was seen a handful of times. This chain joins TRBV29-1 and TRBJ2-1; 10 nucleotides align to TRBD2. The V gene's germline CDR1 is SQVTM and CDR2 ANQGSEA. V shed 5 bases and J 6 bases; nucleotides not matched to a gene: 4. CDR3 length equals 13 residues. The CDR3 is CSVRLAGRNEQFF. The CDR3 nucleotides read TGCAGCGTTCGACTAGCGGGCCGCAATGAGCAGTTCTTC.

J is TRBJ2-7 and V is TRBV29-1; D is unclear. Germline-derived CDR1 and CDR2 are SQVTM and ANQGSEA. V was pared by 4 bases and J by 4 bases, with 14 bases between. This CDR3 has 13 residues. DNA of the CDR3: TGCAGCGTTGGGTCCGACTTAAGTTACGAGCAGTACTTC. It codes for CSVGSDLSYEQYF.

This clone was found a few times. The chain combines TRBV4-3 with TRBJ1-1; 7 positions match TRBD1. The CDR3 has 16 amino acids. Trimming at V came to 6 bases and at J to 1 base, leaving 11 bases not matched to a gene. CDR1 is LGHNA and CDR2 is YSLEER in the germline V gene. The CDR3 is CASRRDRVGRNTEAFF. Here the CDR3 DNA reads TGCGCCAGCAGAAGAGACAGGGTAGGTCGGAACACTGAAGCTTTCTTT.

The chain has TRBV29-1 and TRBJ2-3; 7 bases align to TRBD1. V lost 7 bases to trimming and J lost 5 bases; unmatched junction nucleotides: 6. This CDR3 is built from 12 residues. The germline CDR1 and CDR2 sequences are SQVTM and ANQGSEA. The CDR3 coding sequence is TGCAGCGCTGGGACAGCCGGAGATACGCAGTATTTT. Its protein is CSAGTAGDTQYF.

In this sample, this clone turned up many times. The chain has TRBV13 and TRBJ1-6, with 9 positions matching TRBD1. Germline loops: CDR1 PRHDT, CDR2 FYEKMQ (reference sequence). This CDR3 has 15 amino acids. J was trimmed by 10 bases and V by 5 bases; bases with no gene match: 9. CDR3 protein: CASSMGQGLRSPLHF. CDR3 bases: TGTGCCAGCAGCATGGGACAGGGTTTGAGATCACCCCTCCACTTT.

The chain carries TRBV7-2 and TRBJ1-5; the match to TRBD1 covers 9 bases. V shed 4 bases and J 5 bases; nucleotides not matched to a gene: 3. Looked up from germline, CDR1 is SGHTA and CDR2 is FQGNSA. The CDR3 contains 14 residues. The CDR3 loop is CASSWGQGYQPQHF. The DNA for the CDR3 is TGTGCCAGCAGCTGGGGACAGGGTTATCAGCCCCAGCATTTT.

V is TRBV15 and J is TRBJ2-7, with TRBD2 matching 7 bases. The CDR3 is 15 amino acids. The V gene end was trimmed by 5 bases and the J gene end by 2 bases; junction bases not matched to a gene: 9. CDR1 is LNHNV, CDR2 YYDKDF, per germline (reference sequence). Here the CDR3 reads CATSERWGGTYEQYF. CDR3 sequence (DNA): TGTGCCACCAGCGAGAGGTGGGGGGGTACCTACGAGCAGTACTTC.

This chain links TRBV29-1 with TRBJ1-1; D ambiguous. Germline-derived CDR1 and CDR2 are SQVTM and ANQGSEA. The CDR3 contains 16 residues. The V and J ends lost 4 bases and 5 bases respectively, with 23 bases between them. CDR3: CSVGRQRTGSRTEAFF. The CDR3 DNA reads as TGCAGCGTTGGAAGGCAGCGTACGGGATCACGGACTGAAGCTTTCTTT.

The chain is built from TRBV6-6 and TRBJ1-1; TRBD1 aligns across 9 bases. V dropped 6 bases and J dropped 3; count of bases not matched to a gene: 5. The CDR3 covers 14 residues. Germline-derived CDR1 and CDR2 are MNHNY and SVGAGI (reference sequence). The CDR3 here is CASRPGQGYTEAFF. In DNA form, the CDR3 reads TGTGCCAGCAGACCGGGACAGGGCTACACTGAAGCTTTCTTT.

Here the CDR3 reads CASSSDRTLSTDTQYF. CDR3 sequence (DNA): TGTGCCAGCAGTTCCGACAGAACACTAAGCACAGATACGCAGTATTTT. The V and J genes are TRBV27 and TRBJ2-3; possible D gene TRBD1, 5 bases. The CDR3 consists of 16 residues. V lost 4 bases, J lost 0 bases, and 14 bases lay in between. Germline V gene lookup returns CDR1 MNHEY and CDR2 SMNVEV (reference sequence).

This chain uses TRBV27 with TRBJ2-3; D gene ambiguous. CDR3 length: 12 amino acids. Trimming removed 8 bases from V and 6 bases from J, with 12 bases in between. Germline V CDR1 and CDR2: MNHEY, SMNVEV (reference sequence). The CDR3 region has the DNA TGTGCCAGCGGGTCCGGGCGCGATACGCAGTATTTT. Amino acid sequence: CASGSGRDTQYF.

The J gene is TRBJ2-5, the V gene TRBV27, with TRBD1 identical over 9 bases. The DNA end favors TRBJ2-7, so the J call may be wrong. CDR1 is MNHEY and CDR2 is SMNVEV in the germline V gene (reference sequence). This CDR3 region has 13 residues. As DNA, the CDR3 is TGTGCCAGCAGTTACAGGGGGCCCTACGAGCAGTACTTC. Residues: CASSYRGPYEQYF.